The 9 T cell receptor beta chains listed next were all sequenced from one sample in a study of blood T cell repertoires in COVID-19. The protocol was immunoSEQ multiplex PCR, while the TCRdb copy is restricted to in-frame clones and leaves out a portion. The data contain tens of thousands of clones, about 85% of them singletons. Sample: peripheral blood. Source of these receptors: a woman in her 70s in a cohort sampled during active COVID-19.

The V gene is TRBV18, the J gene TRBJ1-2; D is ambiguous. Deletions cut 3 bases from V and 4 bases from J, with 15 bases between. The CDR3 covers 15 residues. Germline V gives CDR1 KGHSH, CDR2 LQKENI. As DNA, the CDR3 is TGTGCCAGCTCACCTCAGGTTGGGCAGGCCTATGGCTACACCTTC. Encoded protein: CASSPQVGQAYGYTF.

The genes are TRBV10-1 and TRBJ2-7, with 8 bases aligning to TRBD1. Germline V lookup: CDR1 WNHNN, CDR2 SYGVQD (reference sequence). The CDR3 loop spans 16 amino acids. Trimming removed 1 base from V and 2 bases from J; junction bases left unmatched: 7. The CDR3 bases are TGCGCCAGCAGTGAGTATAGGACAGGGTTGACCTACGAGCAGTACTTC. Its protein product is CASSEYRTGLTYEQYF.

The rearrangement uses TRBV3-1 (or the pseudogene TRBV3-2) and TRBJ2-1, with 10 bases fitting TRBD2. Germline CDR1 is LGHDT and CDR2 is YNNKEL (reference sequence). The CDR3 has 14 amino acids. V dropped 4 bases and J dropped 9; count of bases not matched to a gene: 6. The CDR3 nucleotides are TGTGCCAGCAGCCGACACCGGACTAGCGGTGAGCAGTTCTTC. Translating it yields CASSRHRTSGEQFF.

V gene TRBV29-1 combines with J gene TRBJ2-1; the D is unclear. The V gene lost 7 bases and the J gene lost 12 bases, with 13 bases spanning the gap. Germline CDR1 is SQVTM and CDR2 is ANQGSEA. CDR3 length: 10 amino acids. The CDR3 DNA follows: TGCAGCGCTGGCAATTTCTGGCAGTTCTTC. Its protein is CSAGNFWQFF.

The chain uses TRBV18 and TRBJ1-1; no reliable D call. The germline gives CDR1 KGHSH, CDR2 LQKENI. This CDR3 region has 14 residues. V lost 1 base to trimming and J lost 5 bases, with 11 bases between them. The CDR3 nucleotides are TGTGCCAGCTCACCACGCGACGGAGCAACTGAAGCTTTCTTT. This gives the protein CASSPRDGATEAFF. Based on the CDR3 plus reference TRBV18 and TRBJ1-1, the full variable domain is NAGVMQNPRHLVRRRGQEARLRCSPMKGHSHVYWYRQLPEEGLKFMVYLQKENIIDESGMPKERFSAEFPKEGPSILRIQQVVRGDSAAYFCASSPRDGATEAFFGQGTRLTVV.

The gene calls are TRBV29-1 and TRBJ2-6; the match to TRBD2 covers 8 bases. Germline trimming cut 4 bases from V and 2 bases from J; bases unmatched to any gene: 7. There are 16 residues in the CDR3. Germline assignment: CDR1 SQVTM and CDR2 ANQGSEA. The CDR3 loop reads CSVVSGRLAGANVLTF. CDR3 nucleotide sequence: TGCAGCGTTGTAAGCGGGAGACTTGCTGGGGCCAACGTCCTGACTTTC.

This clone came up once. The chain is built from TRBV25-1 and TRBJ2-7; maybe TRBD1 (5 bases). Germline V lookup: CDR1 MGHDK, CDR2 SYGVNS. V dropped 7 bases and J dropped 1 base, with 11 bases sitting between them. The CDR3 is 13 residues long. CDR3 region: CASMLQGSYEQYF. CDR3 DNA sequence: TGTGCCAGCATGCTCCAGGGATCCTACGAGCAGTACTTC.

This chain links TRBV10-3 with TRBJ1-6, with 8 nucleotides matching TRBD1. V shed 0 bases, J shed 7 bases, and the junction held 5 bases outside the gene matches. This CDR3 contains 16 residues. Germline V gives CDR1 ENHRY, CDR2 SYGVKD. CDR3 in DNA: TGTGCCATCAGTGAGTCTGGACAGGGTCGCAATTCACCCCTCCACTTT. As protein: CAISESGQGRNSPLHF.

The genes are TRBV25-1 and TRBJ1-4; weak D call: TRBD1 (6 bases). The V gene's germline CDR1 is MGHDK and CDR2 SYGVNS. The CDR3 sequence is 14 residues long. V gave up 6 bases and J gave up 8 bases, with 16 bases separating them. The CDR3 DNA reads as TGTGCCAGCAGGGACGGGGGGGCAGGAGAAAAACTGTTTTTT. Amino acids: CASRDGGAGEKLFF. Drawing the rest from reference TRBV25-1 and TRBJ1-4, the complete variable domain is EADIYQTPRYLVIGTGKKITLECSQTMGHDKMYWYQQDPGMELHLIHYSYGVNSTEKGDLSSESTVSRIRTEHFPLTLESARPSHTSQYLCASRDGGAGEKLFFGSGTQLSVL.